Listed below are T cell receptor beta chains from one sample, sequenced in a study of shared clonotypes between healthy human individuals. Sequencing used immunoSEQ multiplex PCR; TCRdb keeps in-frame clones, though not all of them. The sample has about 2 million clones; 95% are singletons. Specimen: naive CD4+ T cells sorted from blood. These receptors were taken from a man between 18 and 29 years old in good health. Both conserved end residues are part of each CDR3. D genes are given only for firm matches. The size of a clone is reported for some rows only, either as once, few or many, or as a class for expanded clones.

>.|.|TRBV6-6|TRBJ2-2
CASSASGTGELFF
TGTGCCAGCAGTGCTTCAGGGACCGGGGAGCTGTTTTTT
>TRBD1|few|TRBV7-2|TRBJ2-2
CASSRQGVNTGELFF
TGTGCCAGCAGCCGACAGGGGGTTAACACCGGGGAGCTGTTTTTT
>.|once|TRBV19|TRBJ1-5
CASSTDSLRNQPQHF
TGTGCCAGTAGTACGGACAGCCTTCGCAATCAGCCCCAGCATTTT
>.|.|TRBV5-4|TRBJ1-2
CASSADRTTGYTF
TGTGCCAGCAGCGCCGATAGAACCACTGGCTACACCTTC
>TRBD1|.|TRBV5-1|TRBJ2-3
CASRPGQGLTDTQYF
TGCGCCAGCAGACCGGGACAGGGGTTGACAGATACGCAGTATTTT
>.|.|TRBV19|TRBJ1-5
CASSIGSLDSNQPQHF
TGTGCCAGTAGTATCGGGTCCCTCGATAGCAATCAGCCCCAGCATTTT
>.|.|TRBV28|TRBJ1-4
CATRTAEKLFF
TGTGCCACGAGGACAGCTGAAAAACTGTTTTTT
>.|.|TRBV19|TRBJ2-4
CASSIGRENIQYF
TGTGCCAGTAGTATAGGGAGGGAAAACATTCAGTACTTC
>.|.|TRBV27|TRBJ2-7
CASSFEPPPPSEQYF
TGTGCCAGCAGTTTCGAGCCTCCACCTCCGTCCGAGCAGTACTTC
>.|.|TRBV7-9|TRBJ1-6
CASSLVRGGLHSYNSPLHF
TGTGCCAGCAGCTTAGTGAGGGGGGGACTCCACTCCTATAATTCACCCCTCCACTTT
>TRBD2|.|TRBV5-1|TRBJ2-3
CASRWTSGTSTDTQYF
TGCGCCAGCAGATGGACTAGCGGGACTAGCACAGATACGCAGTATTTT
>.|.|TRBV18|TRBJ1-5
CASSPASGNQPQHF
TGTGCCAGCTCACCTGCTTCGGGCAATCAGCCCCAGCATTTT
>.|.|TRBV7-9|TRBJ2-7
CASRSTSPEQYF
TGTGCCAGCAGGTCCACTAGCCCCGAGCAGTACTTC
>.|.|TRBV7-2|TRBJ2-7
CASSEQAGDEQYF
TGTGCCAGCAGCGAACAGGCTGGCGACGAGCAGTACTTC
>.|.|TRBV7-2|TRBJ2-7
CASSFPKGSPGYYEQYF
TGTGCCAGCAGCTTCCCAAAGGGCTCACCCGGTTACTACGAGCAGTACTTC
>TRBD1|.|TRBV10-3|TRBJ2-7
CAISLSPGQSYEQYF
TGTGCCATCAGTCTTTCACCGGGACAGAGCTACGAGCAGTACTTC
>TRBD1|.|TRBV2|TRBJ2-7
CASIPGGTGRHEQYF
TGTGCCAGCATCCCCGGTGGGACAGGGAGACACGAGCAGTACTTC
>.|.|TRBV11-2|TRBJ1-1
CASSFSQALNTEAFF
TGTGCCAGCAGCTTCTCTCAAGCATTGAACACTGAAGCTTTCTTT
>TRBD2|.|TRBV11-2|TRBJ2-7
CASSLASGPYEQYF
TGTGCCAGCAGCTTGGCTAGCGGTCCCTACGAGCAGTACTTC
>.|.|TRBV6-5|TRBJ2-2
CASSYSIEGRGGELFF
TGTGCCAGCAGTTACTCGATTGAGGGCAGGGGCGGGGAGCTGTTTTTT
>.|.|TRBV11-2|TRBJ2-4
CASSLRRKGDLGGENIQYF
TGTGCCAGCAGCTTAAGGAGAAAGGGAGACTTGGGTGGAGAAAACATTCAGTACTTC
>.|.|TRBV29-1|TRBJ2-5
CSVVLATRGETQYF
TGCAGCGTTGTTTTAGCGACCCGGGGAGAGACCCAGTACTTC
>.|once|TRBV19|TRBJ2-7
CASSKAGNYEQYF
TGTGCCAGTAGTAAAGCAGGGAACTACGAGCAGTACTTC
>.|.|TRBV27|TRBJ2-7
CASRSRPQGTEQYF
TGTGCCAGCAGATCCAGACCACAGGGTACCGAGCAGTACTTC
>TRBD1|once|TRBV2|TRBJ2-7
CASRAGQGITYEQYF
TGTGCCAGCAGAGCGGGACAGGGGATAACCTACGAGCAGTACTTC
>.|.|TRBV6-6|TRBJ2-7
CASSLPLAAQGQQYF
TGTGCCAGCAGCCTCCCCCTAGCGGCCCAGGGGCAGCAGTACTTC
>.|.|TRBV5-1|TRBJ2-6
CASSPPQFSGANVLTF
TGCGCCAGCAGCCCTCCACAGTTCTCTGGGGCCAACGTCCTGACTTTC
>.|once|TRBV30|TRBJ1-2
CAWSPKGGNYGYTF
TGTGCCTGGAGTCCGAAGGGGGGCAACTATGGCTACACCTTC
>TRBD2|.|TRBV30|TRBJ2-3
CAWTKGLASDTQYF
TGTGCCTGGACAAAGGGACTAGCGTCAGATACGCAGTATTTT
>TRBD1|.|TRBV4-3|TRBJ2-5
CASSRTTGNQETQYF
TGCGCCAGCAGCCGGACGACAGGGAACCAAGAGACCCAGTACTTC
>.|once|TRBV4-3|TRBJ1-6
CASSQDRTGNSPLHF
TGCGCCAGCAGCCAAGACCGGACGGGGAATTCACCCCTCCACTTT
>.|.|TRBV6-5|TRBJ1-2
CASSYARKGYGYTF
TGTGCCAGCAGTTACGCGCGGAAGGGCTATGGCTACACCTTC
>.|.|TRBV6-5|TRBJ1-2
CASSYRSGNAYGYTF
TGTGCCAGCAGTTATAGGTCAGGGAACGCCTATGGCTACACCTTC
>.|.|TRBV7-9|TRBJ1-2
CASSLQGSDGYTF
TGTGCCAGCAGTTTACAGGGTAGTGATGGCTACACCTTC
>TRBD2|.|TRBV6-1|TRBJ2-7
CASSLAGTSYEQYF
TGTGCCAGCAGTTTAGCGGGGACCTCCTACGAGCAGTACTTC
>TRBD2|.|TRBV10-3|TRBJ2-7
CAISRLAGEPYEQYF
TGTGCCATCAGCCGACTAGCGGGGGAACCCTACGAGCAGTACTTC
>.|.|TRBV27|TRBJ1-6
CASSLSVNSYNSPLHF
TGTGCCAGCAGTTTAAGTGTGAACTCCTATAATTCACCCCTCCACTTT
>.|.|TRBV21-1|TRBJ1-6
CASSLTPPGHNNSPLHF
TGTGCCAGCAGCCTTACTCCCCCGGGACATAATAATTCACCCCTCCACTTT
>TRBD1|once|TRBV6-6|TRBJ2-7
CASSSDRGPEQYF
TGTGCCAGCAGTTCGGACAGGGGGCCCGAGCAGTACTTC
>.|few|TRBV2|TRBJ1-5
CASSGQGNQPQHF
TGTGCCAGCAGTGGACAGGGCAATCAGCCCCAGCATTTT